This TCR beta chain was obtained from a study of cytomegalovirus exposure and HLA in healthy donors. Primers for the PCR totalled 60 Vbeta and 13 Jbeta. Authors' methods: The authors later counted about 80 million unique TCR beta chains, some 10 million of them shared. Here immunoSEQ multiplex PCR was the method, and the copy in TCRdb shows in-frame clones only, minus some. V and J calls and clone size come straight from that table; D and trimming were deduced from the DNA. The sample includes around 150,000 clones, about 80% seen only once; the top ten take about 1.4%. As concerns this clone: Antigen: not known.

Trimming took off 2 bases at V and 9 bases at J, with 14 bases between the two ends. Germline CDR1 SNHLY, CDR2 FYNNEI. This CDR3 has 14 amino acids. Findings and caveats of the study: Among the CMV-associated chains, three were confirmed in vitro as specific for CMV antigens. The only immune exposure information that was available was CMV serostatus. In an earlier analysis, about 87% or about 30%: the productive usage of most TCR beta V segments.

The chain employs TRBV2 and TRBJ2-1; D may be TRBD1 (6 bases). This sequence was found in a young man in good health and CMV-seropositive. Source material: PBMCs. The CDR3 sequence: CASSEQGTVGEQFF. CDR3 sequence (DNA): TGTGCCAGCAGTGAACAGGGGACGGTGGGTGAGCAGTTCTTC.